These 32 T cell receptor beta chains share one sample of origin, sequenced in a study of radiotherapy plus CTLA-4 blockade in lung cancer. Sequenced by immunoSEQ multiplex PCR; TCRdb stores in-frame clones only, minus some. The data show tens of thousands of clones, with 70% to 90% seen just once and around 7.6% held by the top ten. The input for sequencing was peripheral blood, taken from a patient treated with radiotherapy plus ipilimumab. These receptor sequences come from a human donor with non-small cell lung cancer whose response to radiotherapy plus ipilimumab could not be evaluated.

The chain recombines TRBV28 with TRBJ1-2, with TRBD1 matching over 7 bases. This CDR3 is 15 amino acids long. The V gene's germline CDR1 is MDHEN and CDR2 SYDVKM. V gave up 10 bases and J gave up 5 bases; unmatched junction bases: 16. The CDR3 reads CATQFLTGAAYGYTF. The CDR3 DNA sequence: TGTGCCACCCAGTTTCTCACAGGGGCGGCGTATGGCTACACCTTC.

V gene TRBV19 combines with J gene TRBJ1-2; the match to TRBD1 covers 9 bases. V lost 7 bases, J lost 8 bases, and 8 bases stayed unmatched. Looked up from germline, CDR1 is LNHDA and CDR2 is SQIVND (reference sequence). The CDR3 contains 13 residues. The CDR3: CASNLQGAGGYTF. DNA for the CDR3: TGTGCCAGTAACCTACAGGGGGCTGGCGGCTACACCTTC.

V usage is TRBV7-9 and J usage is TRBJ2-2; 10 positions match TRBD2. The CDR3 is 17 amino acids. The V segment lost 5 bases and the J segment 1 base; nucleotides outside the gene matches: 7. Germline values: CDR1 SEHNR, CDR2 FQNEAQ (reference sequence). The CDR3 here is CASSRTSGLLNTGELFF. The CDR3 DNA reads TGTGCCAGCAGCCGGACTAGCGGCCTGCTGAACACCGGGGAGCTGTTTTTT.

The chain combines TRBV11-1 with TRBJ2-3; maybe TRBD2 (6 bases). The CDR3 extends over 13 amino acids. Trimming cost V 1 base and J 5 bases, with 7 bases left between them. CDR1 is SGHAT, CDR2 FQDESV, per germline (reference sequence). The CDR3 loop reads CASSLGGEDTQYF. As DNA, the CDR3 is TGTGCCAGCAGCTTAGGGGGGGAAGATACGCAGTATTTT. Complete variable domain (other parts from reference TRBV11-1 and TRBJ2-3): EAEVAQSPRYKITEKSQAVAFWCDPISGHATLYWYRQILGQGPELLVQFQDESVVDDSQLPKDRFSAERLKGVDSTLKIQPAELGDSAMYLCASSLGGEDTQYFGPGTRLTVL.

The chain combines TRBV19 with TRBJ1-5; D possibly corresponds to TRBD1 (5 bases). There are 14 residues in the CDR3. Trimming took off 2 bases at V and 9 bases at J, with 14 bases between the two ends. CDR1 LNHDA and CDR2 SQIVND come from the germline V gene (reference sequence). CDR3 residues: CASSIPGWGRPQHF. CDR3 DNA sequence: TGTGCCAGTAGTATACCAGGGTGGGGTCGGCCCCAGCATTTT.

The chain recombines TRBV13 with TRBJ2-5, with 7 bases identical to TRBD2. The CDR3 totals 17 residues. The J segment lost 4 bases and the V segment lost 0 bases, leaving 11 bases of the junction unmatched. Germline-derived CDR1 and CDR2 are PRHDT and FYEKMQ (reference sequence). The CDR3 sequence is CASSLGTGPGGGETQYF. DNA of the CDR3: TGTGCCAGCAGCTTAGGAACCGGCCCGGGGGGTGGAGAGACCCAGTACTTC.

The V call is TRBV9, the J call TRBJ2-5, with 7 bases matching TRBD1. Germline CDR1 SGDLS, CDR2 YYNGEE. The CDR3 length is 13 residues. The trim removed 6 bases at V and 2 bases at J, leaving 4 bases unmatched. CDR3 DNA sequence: TGTGCCAGCAACAGGGGCGGGCAAGAGACCCAGTACTTC. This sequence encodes CASNRGGQETQYF.

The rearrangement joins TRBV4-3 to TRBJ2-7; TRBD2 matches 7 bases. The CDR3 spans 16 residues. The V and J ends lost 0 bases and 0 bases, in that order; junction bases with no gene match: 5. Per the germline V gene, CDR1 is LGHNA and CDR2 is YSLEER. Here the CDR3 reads CASSQDQTSLSYEQYF. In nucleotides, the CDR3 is TGCGCCAGCAGCCAAGATCAGACTAGCCTCTCCTACGAGCAGTACTTC.

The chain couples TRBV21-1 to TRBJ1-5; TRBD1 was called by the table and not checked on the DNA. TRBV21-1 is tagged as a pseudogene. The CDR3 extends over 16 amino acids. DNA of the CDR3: TGTGCCAGCAGCATCAGAAACACAGGGTGCAATCAGCCCCAGCATTTT. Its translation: CASSIRNTGCNQPQHF.

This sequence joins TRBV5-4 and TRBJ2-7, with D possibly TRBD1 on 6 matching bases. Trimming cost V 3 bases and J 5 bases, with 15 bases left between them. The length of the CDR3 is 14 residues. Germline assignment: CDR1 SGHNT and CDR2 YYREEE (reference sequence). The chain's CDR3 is CASSSNQQGDEQYF. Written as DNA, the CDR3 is TGTGCCAGCAGCTCCAACCAACAGGGAGACGAGCAGTACTTC.

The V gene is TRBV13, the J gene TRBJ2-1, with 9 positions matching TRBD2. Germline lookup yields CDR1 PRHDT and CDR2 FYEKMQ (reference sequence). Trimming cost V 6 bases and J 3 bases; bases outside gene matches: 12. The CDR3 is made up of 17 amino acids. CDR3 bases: TGTGCCAGCAGTCCGGAGGGCAGCGGGAGGAGCTACAATGAGCAGTTCTTC. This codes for CASSPEGSGRSYNEQFF. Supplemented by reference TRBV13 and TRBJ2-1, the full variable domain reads AAGVIQSPRHLIKEKRETATLKCYPIPRHDTVYWYQQGPGQDPQFLISFYEKMQSDKGSIPDRFSAQQFSDYHSELNMSSLELGDSALYFCASSPEGSGRSYNEQFFGPGTRLTVL.

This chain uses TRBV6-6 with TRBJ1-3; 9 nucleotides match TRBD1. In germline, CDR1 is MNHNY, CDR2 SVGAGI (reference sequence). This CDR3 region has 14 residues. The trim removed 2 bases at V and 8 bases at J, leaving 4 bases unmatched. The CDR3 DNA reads TGTGCCAGCAGTTACGCACAGGGGGCGGACACCATATATTTT. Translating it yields CASSYAQGADTIYF.

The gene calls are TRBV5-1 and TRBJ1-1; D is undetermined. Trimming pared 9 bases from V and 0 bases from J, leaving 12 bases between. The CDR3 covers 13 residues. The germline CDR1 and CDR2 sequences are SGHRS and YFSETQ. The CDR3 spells CATSSRVNTEAFF. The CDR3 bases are TGCGCCACCTCATCCCGAGTGAACACTGAAGCTTTCTTT.

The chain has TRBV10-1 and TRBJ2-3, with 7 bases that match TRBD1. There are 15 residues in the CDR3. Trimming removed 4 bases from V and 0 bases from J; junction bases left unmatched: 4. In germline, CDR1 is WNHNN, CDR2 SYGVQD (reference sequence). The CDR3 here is CASSGQGVSTDTQYF. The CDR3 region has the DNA TGCGCCAGCAGTGGGCAGGGGGTCAGCACAGATACGCAGTATTTT.

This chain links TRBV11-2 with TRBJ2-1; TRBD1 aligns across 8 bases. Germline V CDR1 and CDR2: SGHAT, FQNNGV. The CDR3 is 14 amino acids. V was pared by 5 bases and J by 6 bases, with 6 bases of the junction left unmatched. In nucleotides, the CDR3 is TGTGCCAGCAGCCCGCGTCAGGGGGCCAATGAGCAGTTCTTC. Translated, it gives CASSPRQGANEQFF. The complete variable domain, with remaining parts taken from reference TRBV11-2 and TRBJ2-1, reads EAGVAQSPRYKIIEKRQSVAFWCNPISGHATLYWYQQILGQGPKLLIQFQNNGVVDDSQLPKDRFSAERLKGVDSTLKIQPAKLEDSAVYLCASSPRQGANEQFFGPGTRLTVL.

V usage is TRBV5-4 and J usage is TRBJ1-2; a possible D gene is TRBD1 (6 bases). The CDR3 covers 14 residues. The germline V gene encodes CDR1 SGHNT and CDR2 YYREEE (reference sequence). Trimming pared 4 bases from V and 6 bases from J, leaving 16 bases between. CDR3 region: CASSKDPQGNGYTF. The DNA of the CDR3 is TGTGCCAGCAGCAAGGACCCCCAGGGGAATGGCTACACCTTC.

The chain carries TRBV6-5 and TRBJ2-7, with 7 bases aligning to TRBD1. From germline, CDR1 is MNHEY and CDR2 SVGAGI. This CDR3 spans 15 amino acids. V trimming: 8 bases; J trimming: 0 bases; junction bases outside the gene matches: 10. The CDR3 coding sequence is TGTGCCAGCTCCGATGGCTGGGACAGCTCCTACGAGCAGTACTTC. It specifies CASSDGWDSSYEQYF.

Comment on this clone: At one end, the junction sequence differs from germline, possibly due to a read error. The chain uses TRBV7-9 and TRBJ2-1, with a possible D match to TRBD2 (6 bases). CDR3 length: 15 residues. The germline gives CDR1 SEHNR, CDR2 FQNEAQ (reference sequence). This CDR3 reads CASSFLRDSDNEQFF. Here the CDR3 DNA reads TGTGCCAGCAGCTTCCTCCGGGACTCCGACAATGAGCAGTTCTTC.

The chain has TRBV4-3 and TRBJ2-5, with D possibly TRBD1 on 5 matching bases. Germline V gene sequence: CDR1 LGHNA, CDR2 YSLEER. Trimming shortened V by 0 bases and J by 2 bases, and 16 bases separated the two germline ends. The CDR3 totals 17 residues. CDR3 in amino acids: CASSQDQLMDIQETQYF. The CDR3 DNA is TGCGCCAGCAGCCAAGATCAGCTTATGGACATTCAAGAGACCCAGTACTTC.

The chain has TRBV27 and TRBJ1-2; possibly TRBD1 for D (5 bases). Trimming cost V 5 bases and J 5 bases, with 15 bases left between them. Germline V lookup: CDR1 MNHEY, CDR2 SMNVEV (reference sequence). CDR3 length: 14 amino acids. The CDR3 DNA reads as TGTGCCAGCAGTCCCTCCCACTCAGGGTATGGCTACACCTTC. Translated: CASSPSHSGYGYTF.

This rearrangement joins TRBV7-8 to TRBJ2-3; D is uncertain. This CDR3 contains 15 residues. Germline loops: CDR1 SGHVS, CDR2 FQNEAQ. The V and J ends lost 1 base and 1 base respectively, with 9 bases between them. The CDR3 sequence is CASSLDNLGTDTQYF. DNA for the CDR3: TGTGCCAGCAGCTTAGACAACCTCGGCACAGATACGCAGTATTTT.

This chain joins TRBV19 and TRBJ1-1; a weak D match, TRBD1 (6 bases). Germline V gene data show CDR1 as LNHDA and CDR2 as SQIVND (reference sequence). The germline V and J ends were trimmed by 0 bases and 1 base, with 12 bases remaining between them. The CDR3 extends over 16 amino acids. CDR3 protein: CASSIEGDIRNTEAFF. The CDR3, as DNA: TGTGCCAGTAGTATAGAGGGGGACATAAGGAACACTGAAGCTTTCTTT.

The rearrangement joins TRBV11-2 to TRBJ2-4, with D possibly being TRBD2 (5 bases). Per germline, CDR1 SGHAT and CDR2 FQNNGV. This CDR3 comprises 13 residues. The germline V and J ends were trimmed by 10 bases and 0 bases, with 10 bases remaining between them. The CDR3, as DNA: TGTGCCACCTCTCGGGGAGCCAAAAACATTCAGTACTTC. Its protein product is CATSRGAKNIQYF.

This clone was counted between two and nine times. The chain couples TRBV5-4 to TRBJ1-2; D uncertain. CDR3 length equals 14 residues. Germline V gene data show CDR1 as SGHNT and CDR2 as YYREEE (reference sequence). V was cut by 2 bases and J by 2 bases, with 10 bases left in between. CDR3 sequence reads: CASSLAGYNYGYTF. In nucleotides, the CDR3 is TGTGCCAGCAGCTTAGCGGGGTACAACTATGGCTACACCTTC.

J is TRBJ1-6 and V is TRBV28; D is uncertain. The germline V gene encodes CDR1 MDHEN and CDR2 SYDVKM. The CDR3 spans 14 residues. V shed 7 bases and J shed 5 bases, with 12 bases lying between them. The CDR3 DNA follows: TGTGCCAGCATGTATGTGGGAGATAATTCACCCCTCCACTTT. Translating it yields CASMYVGDNSPLHF.

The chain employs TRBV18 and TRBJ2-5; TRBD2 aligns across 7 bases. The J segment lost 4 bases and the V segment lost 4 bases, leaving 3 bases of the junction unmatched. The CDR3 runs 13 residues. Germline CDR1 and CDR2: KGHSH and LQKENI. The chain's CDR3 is CASSRGGRETQYF. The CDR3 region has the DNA TGTGCCAGCTCACGGGGGGGAAGAGAGACCCAGTACTTC. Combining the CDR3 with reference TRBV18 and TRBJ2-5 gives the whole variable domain NAGVMQNPRHLVRRRGQEARLRCSPMKGHSHVYWYRQLPEEGLKFMVYLQKENIIDESGMPKERFSAEFPKEGPSILRIQQVVRGDSAAYFCASSRGGRETQYFGPGTRLLVL.

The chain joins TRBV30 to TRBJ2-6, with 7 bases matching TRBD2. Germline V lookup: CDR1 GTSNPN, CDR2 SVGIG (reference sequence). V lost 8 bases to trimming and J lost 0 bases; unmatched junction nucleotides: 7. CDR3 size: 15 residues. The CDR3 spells CALVAGSSGANVLTF. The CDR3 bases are TGTGCCCTCGTAGCGGGTAGCTCTGGGGCCAACGTCCTGACTTTC. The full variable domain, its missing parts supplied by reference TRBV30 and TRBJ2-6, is SQTIHQWPATLVQPVGSPLSLECTVEGTSNPNLYWYRQAAGRGLQLLFYSVGIGQISSEVPQNLSASRPQDRQFILSSKKLLLSDSGFYLCALVAGSSGANVLTFGAGSRLTVL.

CDR3 residues: CASSFPPSGALSTDTQYF. The CDR3 DNA is TGTGCCAGCAGCTTCCCCCCTAGCGGGGCCCTGAGCACAGATACGCAGTATTTT. The chain uses TRBV11-2 and TRBJ2-3; 9 nucleotides agree with TRBD2. With 3 bases clipped from V and 0 bases from J, the junction kept 10 bases outside the gene matches. This CDR3 has 18 amino acids. Per the germline V gene, CDR1 is SGHAT and CDR2 is FQNNGV.

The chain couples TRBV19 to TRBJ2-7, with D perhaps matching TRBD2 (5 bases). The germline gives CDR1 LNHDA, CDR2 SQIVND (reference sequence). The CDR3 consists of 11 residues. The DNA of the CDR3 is TGTGCTTCCCGGGCGGGCTACGAGCAGTACTTC. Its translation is CASRAGYEQYF.

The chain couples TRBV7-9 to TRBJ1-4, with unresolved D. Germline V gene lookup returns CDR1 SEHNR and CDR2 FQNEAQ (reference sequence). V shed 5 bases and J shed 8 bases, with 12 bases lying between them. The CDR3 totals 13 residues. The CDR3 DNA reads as TGTGCCAGCAGCGTCGACACCCGAGAAAAACTGTTTTTT. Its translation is CASSVDTREKLFF. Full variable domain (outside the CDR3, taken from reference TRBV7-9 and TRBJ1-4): DTGVSQNPRHKITKRGQNVTFRCDPISEHNRLYWYRQTLGQGPEFLTYFQNEAQLEKSRLLSDRFSAERPKGSFSTLEIQRTEQGDSAMYLCASSVDTREKLFFGSGTQLSVL.

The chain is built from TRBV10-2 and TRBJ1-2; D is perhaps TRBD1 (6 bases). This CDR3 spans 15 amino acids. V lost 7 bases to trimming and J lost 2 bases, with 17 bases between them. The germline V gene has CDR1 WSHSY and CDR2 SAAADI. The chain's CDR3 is CASTPQDRPNYGYTF. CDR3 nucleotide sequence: TGCGCCAGCACCCCCCAGGACAGACCCAACTATGGCTACACCTTC.

Here the CDR3 DNA reads TGTGCCAGCAGTCGCGGCGGGGGGGCGAATCAGCCCCAGCATTTT. This codes for CASSRGGGANQPQHF. J is TRBJ1-5 and V is TRBV6-6; a weak D match, TRBD1 (6 bases). V lost 5 bases and J lost 4, with 15 bases in between. Germline-derived CDR1 and CDR2 are MNHNY and SVGAGI (reference sequence). The CDR3 runs to 15 residues.